The 17 T cell receptor beta chains below all came from one sample that was sequenced in a study of shared clonotypes between healthy human individuals. Measured with immunoSEQ multiplex PCR; TCRdb has only the in-frame clones, and not every one. This repertoire shows roughly 2.5 million clones, about 92% found once; its top ten account for around 0.14%. The specimen was naive CD4+ T cells sorted from blood. Indicated subset: CD45RA+ positively selected. The origin of the receptors is a man aged 18 to 35 in good health.

The V gene is TRBV28, the J gene TRBJ2-1, with a possible D match to TRBD2 (5 bases). V lost 11 bases and J lost 10, with 12 bases in between. The CDR3 runs 10 residues. Germline assignment: CDR1 MDHEN and CDR2 SYDVKM. The CDR3 here is CASSGSEQFF. The CDR3 DNA sequence: TGTGCCTCCTCGGGGAGCGAGCAGTTCTTC.

The chain has TRBV6-5 and TRBJ1-4; no clear D. The CDR3 has 15 residues. V was cut by 0 bases and J by 3 bases, with 8 bases left in between. Germline loops: CDR1 MNHEY, CDR2 SVGAGI. CDR3 loop: CASSYSRASNEKLFF. The CDR3 DNA sequence: TGTGCCAGCAGTTACTCGCGGGCGTCTAATGAAAAACTGTTTTTT.

The V and J genes are TRBV5-6 and TRBJ2-7; no reliable D call. This CDR3 spans 16 amino acids. Germline values: CDR1 SGHDT, CDR2 YYEEEE. V was trimmed by 1 base and J by 4 bases, leaving 18 bases between them. The CDR3 is CASSLIELGRKYEQYF. CDR3 bases: TGTGCCAGCAGCTTGATCGAGTTGGGCAGAAAATACGAGCAGTACTTC.

This chain connects TRBV6-5 to TRBJ2-5; D is unresolved. The DNA end lines up better with TRBJ2-7; the J call may be wrong. The CDR3 runs to 14 residues. Looked up from germline, CDR1 is MNHEY and CDR2 is SVGAGI. CDR3 protein: CASSSQEMSYEQYF. CDR3 sequence (DNA): TGTGCCAGCAGTTCCCAGGAAATGAGCTACGAGCAGTACTTC.

The V call is TRBV27, the J call TRBJ1-6; 7 bases match TRBD1. V shed 4 bases, J shed 6 bases, and the junction held 6 bases outside the gene matches. Germline V gene data show CDR1 as MNHEY and CDR2 as SMNVEV (reference sequence). The CDR3 contains 15 residues. The CDR3 nucleotides are TGTGCCAGCAGTTCCACCCGGGACAGTAATTCACCCCTCCACTTT. It yields the protein CASSSTRDSNSPLHF.

In its sample, this clone was seen a few times. The sample holds other DNA sequences that translate to the same CDR3. This rearrangement joins TRBV7-2 to TRBJ1-1; D is ambiguous. CDR1 is SGHTA and CDR2 is FQGNSA in the germline V gene. The CDR3 spans 13 residues. Trimming removed 1 base at V and 0 bases at J, with 3 bases between. The CDR3 bases are TGTGCCAGCAGCTTAGTTATGAACACTGAAGCTTTCTTT. Translating it yields CASSLVMNTEAFF.

The rearrangement links TRBV28 to TRBJ2-7, with 7 positions matching TRBD2. J was trimmed by 5 bases and V by 4 bases; bases with no gene match: 2. Germline CDR1 is MDHEN and CDR2 is SYDVKM. CDR3 size: 12 residues. CDR3: CASSWGGNEQYF. The CDR3 DNA follows: TGTGCCAGCAGTTGGGGAGGGAACGAGCAGTACTTC.

The CDR3, as DNA: TGTGCCATAGAGACAGGGGATCCTGGAAACACCATATATTTT. Protein: CAIETGDPGNTIYF. The J gene is TRBJ1-3, the V gene TRBV10-3; 8 bases line up with TRBD1. This CDR3 region has 14 residues. Unmatched junction bases numbered 6, after V lost 9 bases and J lost 2 bases. The germline gives CDR1 ENHRY, CDR2 SYGVKD.

The V call is TRBV18, the J call TRBJ1-2; TRBD1 aligns across 11 bases. CDR1 is KGHSH and CDR2 is LQKENI in the germline V gene. Germline trimming cut 0 bases from V and 5 bases from J; bases unmatched to any gene: 8. The CDR3 has 17 residues. CDR3 in DNA: TGTGCCAGCTCACCACCGGTCGGGACAGGGGGGGATTATGGCTACACCTTC. Its translation: CASSPPVGTGGDYGYTF.

A word on this clone: The same CDR3 is also encoded by other DNA sequences in this sample. V and J are TRBV6-5 and TRBJ2-5; TRBD2 is a possible D gene (5 bases). This CDR3 is built from 14 residues. Trimming took 0 bases from V and 5 from J, leaving 10 bases between them. Germline V gene data show CDR1 as MNHEY and CDR2 as SVGAGI. CDR3 residues: CASSYSPGTETQYF. The DNA for the CDR3 is TGTGCCAGCAGTTACTCGCCGGGAACGGAGACCCAGTACTTC.

The V gene is TRBV19, the J gene TRBJ1-6; the D gene is possibly TRBD1 (5 bases). The CDR3 sequence is 14 residues long. V lost 10 bases, J lost 9 bases, and 19 bases lay in between. CDR1 is LNHDA, CDR2 SQIVND, per germline (reference sequence). CDR3 residues: CATAPDRGGSPLHF. In DNA, the CDR3 is TGTGCCACCGCCCCCGACAGAGGAGGTTCACCCCTCCACTTT.

The gene calls are TRBV2 and TRBJ1-5; D not certain. CDR3 length equals 15 residues. V lost 5 bases, J lost 2 bases, and 13 bases lay in between. Germline assignment: CDR1 SNHLY and CDR2 FYNNEI. The CDR3 loop reads CASSPPPHGNQPQHF. CDR3 sequence (DNA): TGTGCCAGCAGTCCCCCCCCACACGGCAATCAGCCCCAGCATTTT.

The J gene is TRBJ2-2, the V gene TRBV2; 12 bases line up with TRBD2. Germline V gives CDR1 SNHLY, CDR2 FYNNEI. V was pared by 7 bases and J by 0 bases, with 6 bases of the junction left unmatched. This CDR3 comprises 17 residues. The chain's CDR3 is CASKPSGRAANTGELFF. In DNA form, the CDR3 reads TGTGCCAGCAAACCTAGCGGGAGGGCGGCGAACACCGGGGAGCTGTTTTTT.

Regarding this clone: Additional DNA sequences in this sample encode the identical CDR3. This chain links TRBV28 with TRBJ2-7, with D perhaps TRBD1 or TRBD2 (6 bases each). Germline V gene lookup returns CDR1 MDHEN and CDR2 SYDVKM. The V end lost 5 bases, the J end lost 2 bases, and 10 bases lay between the germline ends. This CDR3 comprises 13 residues. The CDR3: CASSTRGPYEQYF. DNA for the CDR3: TGTGCCAGCAGTACTCGGGGGCCCTACGAGCAGTACTTC.

The chain employs TRBV29-1 and TRBJ2-7; weak D call: TRBD2 (5 bases). V was clipped by 1 base and J by 2 bases, with 9 bases between them. CDR1 is SQVTM, CDR2 ANQGSEA, per germline. The CDR3 runs to 13 residues. The CDR3: CSVEGSGTYEQYF. The CDR3 DNA is TGCAGCGTTGAAGGTTCCGGGACCTACGAGCAGTACTTC.

The V gene is TRBV2, the J gene TRBJ1-4, with D hard to call. The CDR3 has 12 amino acids. Germline V gene data show CDR1 as SNHLY and CDR2 as FYNNEI. V was trimmed by 3 bases and J by 12 bases, leaving 11 bases between them. The chain's CDR3 is CASSEGGEELFF. DNA of the CDR3: TGTGCCAGCAGTGAGGGCGGTGAGGAACTGTTTTTT.

Concerning this clone: The same CDR3 can be traced to other DNA sequences in this sample. This chain joins TRBV5-1 and TRBJ2-1, with D unclear. Looked up from germline, CDR1 is SGHRS and CDR2 is YFSETQ. This CDR3 region has 12 residues. The V end was cut by 2 bases, the J end by 6 bases, with 6 bases between. This CDR3 is CASSLDLNEQFF. Here the CDR3 DNA reads TGCGCCAGCAGCTTAGACCTCAATGAGCAGTTCTTC.